The 29 T cell receptor beta chains given below trace back to one sample, sequenced in a study of persistence of HIV-infected CD4 T cells. Their recognized antigens are unknown. This nonspecific control used anti-CD3/anti-CD28 bead stimulation of CD4+ T cells. CD4+ T cells upregulating both CD40 ligand and CD69 were sorted as responding cells. The libraries were made with immunoSEQ version 4 in survey mode. Assay used: immunoSEQ multiplex PCR; TCRdb lists only in-frame clones, some missing. The table records some 45,000 clones, around 90% of them present only once. The material was CD4+ T cells sorted from PBMCs after approximately 18-hour stimulation, obtained from a patient who received antiretroviral therapy. The source of these receptors is an adult woman with HIV who was CMV-seropositive.

The chain couples TRBV4-2 to TRBJ2-1; 9 bases are a match to TRBD1. Per the germline V gene, CDR1 is LGHNA and CDR2 is YNFKEQ. V gave up 4 bases and J gave up 8 bases; unmatched junction bases: 9. The CDR3 length is 15 residues. The CDR3 DNA reads TGTGCCAGCAGCCGATACGGGACAGGGATCGATGAGCAGTTCTTC. Protein: CASSRYGTGIDEQFF.

The chain joins TRBV2 to TRBJ1-1; D may be TRBD1 (5 bases). The CDR3 runs 12 residues. Germline V gene sequence: CDR1 SNHLY, CDR2 FYNNEI. Trimming pared 8 bases from V and 4 bases from J, leaving 11 bases between. CDR3: CASAVRATEAFF. For the CDR3, the DNA is TGTGCCAGCGCGGTCAGGGCCACTGAAGCTTTCTTT. The full variable domain, its missing parts supplied by reference TRBV2 and TRBJ1-1, is EPEVTQTPSHQVTQMGQEVILRCVPISNHLYFYWYRQILGQKVEFLVSFYNNEISEKSEIFDDQFSVERPDGSNFTLKIRSTKLEDSAMYFCASAVRATEAFFGQGTRLTVV.

The V and J genes are TRBV5-4 and TRBJ2-7, with 7 bases that match TRBD1. Germline CDR1 is SGHNT and CDR2 is YYREEE (reference sequence). The CDR3 runs to 15 residues. The trim removed 2 bases at V and 7 bases at J, leaving 12 bases unmatched. DNA of the CDR3: TGTGCCAGCAGCTTTGAGGGACAGATCTTCGAGGAGCAGTACTTC. Translation gives CASSFEGQIFEEQYF. Looking up the rest from reference TRBV5-4 and TRBJ2-7 gives the full variable domain: ETGVTQSPTHLIKTRGQQVTLRCSSQSGHNTVSWYQQALGQGPQFIFQYYREEENGRGNFPPRFSGLQFPNYSSELNVNALELDDSALYLCASSFEGQIFEEQYFGPGTRLTVT.

The chain employs TRBV27 and TRBJ1-2; the D gene is possibly TRBD1 (5 bases). CDR3 length: 13 residues. Trimming left V 6 bases short and J 1 base short, with 9 bases between. Germline V gives CDR1 MNHEY, CDR2 SMNVEV (reference sequence). The CDR3 region is CASRDTFNYGYTF. Written as DNA, the CDR3 is TGTGCCAGCAGGGACACCTTTAACTATGGCTACACCTTC.

The chain joins TRBV5-4 to TRBJ1-2; no definite D call. The CDR3 sequence is 14 residues long. Trimming cost V 1 base and J 8 bases, with 15 bases left between them. Germline V gene data show CDR1 as SGHNT and CDR2 as YYREEE (reference sequence). As DNA, the CDR3 is TGTGCCAGCAGCTTGACTGGGGAAGTGTACGGCTACACCTTC. Translating gives CASSLTGEVYGYTF.

The CDR3 DNA sequence: TGCGCCAGCAGCTTGGGAGGAAAAGCGTTCTTC. Protein sequence: CASSLGGKAFF. The chain joins TRBV5-1 to TRBJ2-1, with D hard to call. The V and J ends lost 0 bases and 15 bases respectively, with 10 bases between them. Germline values: CDR1 SGHRS, CDR2 YFSETQ. The CDR3 sequence is 11 residues long.

This chain links TRBV6-5 with TRBJ2-7; 10 positions match TRBD1. V dropped 5 bases and J dropped 2; count of bases not matched to a gene: 3. The CDR3 consists of 14 residues. Germline V gives CDR1 MNHEY, CDR2 SVGAGI. The CDR3 DNA follows: TGTGCCAGCAGTAGGACAGGGGGGACCTACGAGCAGTACTTC. Encoded protein: CASSRTGGTYEQYF.

V is TRBV28 and J is TRBJ1-6; D unresolved. V was clipped by 5 bases and J by 6 bases, with 11 bases between them. The CDR3 covers 14 residues. Germline V gene sequence: CDR1 MDHEN, CDR2 SYDVKM. CDR3 sequence: CASSARRLNSPLHF. CDR3 sequence (DNA): TGTGCCAGCAGTGCCAGACGGCTTAATTCACCCCTCCACTTT.

This clone was counted only a few times. This chain uses TRBV3-1 (or the pseudogene TRBV3-2) with TRBJ2-3; D gene uncertain. CDR3 length: 15 residues. Trimming took 0 bases from V and 2 from J, leaving 9 bases between them. In germline, CDR1 is LGHDT, CDR2 YNNKEL (reference sequence). CDR3 sequence (DNA): TGTGCCAGCAGCCAAGATAGGTTACCCACAGATACGCAGTATTTT. This codes for CASSQDRLPTDTQYF.

J is TRBJ2-3 and V is TRBV11-3; the match to TRBD1 covers 7 bases. V shed 1 base and J 1 base; nucleotides not matched to a gene: 2. CDR1 and CDR2 from the germline V gene are SGHNT and YENEEA. The CDR3 length is 15 residues. The CDR3 sequence is CASSLVQGGTDTQYF. The CDR3 DNA is TGTGCCAGCAGCTTAGTCCAGGGGGGCACAGATACGCAGTATTTT. The full variable domain, with the rest looked up from reference TRBV11-3 and TRBJ2-3, is EAGVVQSPRYKIIEKKQPVAFWCNPISGHNTLYWYLQNLGQGPELLIRYENEEAVDDSQLPKDRFSAERLKGVDSTLKIQPAELGDSAVYLCASSLVQGGTDTQYFGPGTRLTVL.

The chain has TRBV6-5 and TRBJ2-3, with D possibly matching TRBD2 (5 bases). This CDR3 is built from 14 residues. V was shortened by 6 bases and J by 1 base, with 11 bases between the two germline ends. Per germline, CDR1 MNHEY and CDR2 SVGAGI. The CDR3 loop is CASRPDWGTDTQYF. The CDR3 coding sequence is TGTGCCAGCAGACCGGACTGGGGCACAGATACGCAGTATTTT.

V gene TRBV30 combines with J gene TRBJ2-1; D is undetermined. Germline V gives CDR1 GTSNPN, CDR2 SVGIG (reference sequence). V gave up 3 bases and J gave up 4 bases, with 4 bases separating them. The CDR3 is 11 residues long. CDR3 sequence reads: CAWSRYNEQFF. DNA for the CDR3: TGTGCCTGGAGCAGGTACAATGAGCAGTTCTTC.

For the CDR3, the DNA is TGTGCCAGCAGGGGGCGTGACACCGGGGAGCTGTTTTTT. Amino acids: CASRGRDTGELFF. V and J are TRBV25-1 and TRBJ2-2; D may be TRBD1 (5 bases). Germline-derived CDR1 and CDR2 are MGHDK and SYGVNS. V dropped 6 bases and J dropped 3 bases, with 8 bases sitting between them. The CDR3 is 13 residues long.

The rearrangement joins TRBV12-3 or TRBV12-4 to TRBJ2-1, with 8 bases that match TRBD2. The CDR3 contains 13 residues. V shed 5 bases and J 9 bases; nucleotides not matched to a gene: 6. The CDR3 sequence: CASSPGLAGEQFF. The CDR3 region has the DNA TGTGCCAGCAGTCCTGGACTAGCCGGTGAGCAGTTCTTC.

The J gene is TRBJ1-6, the V gene TRBV6-6; possible D gene TRBD1, 5 bases. The CDR3 has 16 amino acids. Germline-derived CDR1 and CDR2 are MNHNY and SVGAGI (reference sequence). Trimming shortened V by 8 bases and J by 0 bases, and 14 bases separated the two germline ends. The CDR3: CASASGGGSYNSPLHF. CDR3 bases: TGTGCCAGCGCTTCCGGGGGGGGCTCCTATAATTCACCCCTCCACTTT.

In this sample, this clone turned up once. The rearrangement joins TRBV9 to TRBJ1-3; the match to TRBD1 covers 7 bases. The J segment lost 6 bases and the V segment lost 4 bases, leaving 10 bases of the junction unmatched. This CDR3 has 15 amino acids. The germline V gene has CDR1 SGDLS and CDR2 YYNGEE. The DNA of the CDR3 is TGTGCCAGCAGCCTCGGGGCAGGGGGAGTAAACACCATATATTTT. Amino acid sequence: CASSLGAGGVNTIYF.

The chain employs TRBV27 and TRBJ1-6; D not resolved. The CDR3 covers 15 residues. Trimming took 3 bases from V and 7 from J, leaving 13 bases between them. Germline V CDR1 and CDR2: MNHEY, SMNVEV (reference sequence). The CDR3 nucleotides are TGTGCCAGCAGTTTTCTCCCGAGGCTAAATTCACCCCTCCACTTT. As protein: CASSFLPRLNSPLHF.

The rearrangement joins TRBV7-2 to TRBJ1-5; perhaps TRBD1 as D (6 bases). Per germline, CDR1 SGHTA and CDR2 FQGNSA. The CDR3 extends over 14 amino acids. V shed 1 base and J shed 7 bases, with 11 bases lying between them. The CDR3 bases are TGTGCCAGCAGCTTAGACCCAGGGGCCCAGCCCCAGCATTTT. Its translation is CASSLDPGAQPQHF.

This chain joins TRBV9 and TRBJ2-3, with D tentatively TRBD2 (6 bases). The ends were cut back, 4 bases at V and 3 bases at J, with 15 bases in the middle. CDR1 SGDLS and CDR2 YYNGEE come from the germline V gene. This CDR3 is built from 15 residues. Here the CDR3 reads CASSPRLGLTDTQYF. CDR3 nucleotide sequence: TGTGCCAGCAGCCCGCGTCTGGGACTGACAGATACGCAGTATTTT.

The chain recombines TRBV3-1 (or the pseudogene TRBV3-2) with TRBJ2-5; no definite D call. CDR1 and CDR2 from the germline V gene are LGHDT and YNNKEL (reference sequence). The CDR3 runs to 12 residues. The ends were cut back, 5 bases at V and 10 bases at J, with 14 bases in the middle. Written as DNA, the CDR3 is TGTGCCAGCAGCGACTCTCTGACCCTCCAGTACTTC. The encoded protein is CASSDSLTLQYF.

V is TRBV28 and J is TRBJ1-2; no firm D call. Germline V lookup: CDR1 MDHEN, CDR2 SYDVKM. The CDR3 extends over 14 amino acids. The V and J ends lost 7 bases and 3 bases respectively, with 15 bases between them. The CDR3 coding sequence is TGTGCCAGCACGAGCAGGCCTTTCGACTATGGCTACACCTTC. Translated, it gives CASTSRPFDYGYTF.

V usage is TRBV6-2 or TRBV6-3 and J usage is TRBJ1-1; D remains unclear. V gave up 2 bases and J gave up 2 bases, with 12 bases separating them. The CDR3 is 15 residues long. Germline loops: CDR1 MNHEY, CDR2 SVGEGT. The CDR3 protein is CASSYGRTKNTEAFF. The CDR3 DNA reads as TGTGCCAGCAGTTACGGCAGAACTAAAAACACTGAAGCTTTCTTT.

J is TRBJ2-3 and V is TRBV7-2; no reliable D call. Germline-derived CDR1 and CDR2 are SGHTA and FQGNSA. The CDR3 has 15 amino acids. The ends were cut back, 5 bases at V and 0 bases at J, with 12 bases in the middle. CDR3 coding DNA: TGTGCCAGCAGCCACGGACGGCTTAGCACAGATACGCAGTATTTT. Encoded protein: CASSHGRLSTDTQYF.

V usage is TRBV4-1 and J usage is TRBJ1-2, with 9 nucleotides matching TRBD1. The germline gives CDR1 MGHRA, CDR2 YSYEKL. V trimming: 0 bases; J trimming: 7 bases; junction bases outside the gene matches: 6. The CDR3 has 15 amino acids. This CDR3 reads CASSQDPGQGGGYTF. Written as DNA, the CDR3 is TGCGCCAGCAGCCAAGACCCGGGACAGGGAGGTGGCTACACCTTC.

CDR3 nucleotide sequence: TGCGCCAGCTCCAAGGGCAGAGATGAGCAGTTCTTC. Residues: CASSKGRDEQFF. This sequence joins TRBV5-1 and TRBJ2-1; D uncertain. With 7 bases removed from V and 8 bases from J, the gap between germline ends came to 13 bases. Germline CDR1 reads SGHRS; CDR2 reads YFSETQ. The CDR3 runs 12 residues.

The V gene is TRBV4-1, the J gene TRBJ2-3, with D maybe TRBD2 (7 bases). There are 15 residues in the CDR3. Germline CDR1 and CDR2: MGHRA and YSYEKL. V lost 0 bases, J lost 5 bases, and 12 bases lay in between. The CDR3 reads CASSQEAGAIDTQYF. DNA of the CDR3: TGCGCCAGCAGCCAAGAGGCGGGGGCAATAGATACGCAGTATTTT.

This clone turned up a few times. The chain carries TRBV7-8 and TRBJ2-2, with D uncertain. V lost 0 bases to trimming and J lost 4 bases, with 9 bases between them. Germline assignment: CDR1 SGHVS and CDR2 FQNEAQ. This CDR3 is 15 amino acids long. CDR3 sequence (DNA): TGTGCCAGCAGCTTAGCTCGACCCAGCACCGGGGAGCTGTTTTTT. Translated, it gives CASSLARPSTGELFF.

The rearrangement uses TRBV9 and TRBJ1-6; no clear D. V lost 0 bases and J lost 6, with 10 bases in between. Germline lookup yields CDR1 SGDLS and CDR2 YYNGEE. There are 15 residues in the CDR3. CDR3 in DNA: TGTGCCAGCAGCGTAGATCCGGCCCCTAATTCACCCCTCCACTTT. Residues: CASSVDPAPNSPLHF.

This chain uses TRBV29-1 with TRBJ1-2; TRBD1 matches 7 bases. CDR1 and CDR2 from the germline V gene are SQVTM and ANQGSEA. The CDR3 has 11 residues. The DNA for the CDR3 is TGCAGTATACTACAGGGGAATGGCTACACCTTC. This gives the protein CSILQGNGYTF.